This T cell receptor (beta chain) was obtained from a study of human T cells and chemical hapten exposure. In the study overall: Patients additionally received therapeutic doses of diphenylcyclopropenone on the scalp once a week, and this continued throughout the approximately 25-week study. Across samples, TCR yields varied, mostly owing to small differences in pooled library volumes.

Study results and caveats: There was no change with DPC sensitization in TCRs above 1 in 1000 frequency.

This CDR3 contains 13 residues. V lost 0 bases and J 5 bases, leaving 7 bases between the germline ends. Germline-derived CDR1 and CDR2 are SGHTA and FQGNSA. TCRdb fed the RACE reads into MiXCR, producing one record per CDR3 protein. This table holds roughly 50,000 distinct CDR3 sequences, roughly 9.8% found once. This clonotype was seen more than once but under ten times. The antigen is unknown. Time point described: pre-sensitization, week 0. Stated treatment: therapeutic diphenylcyclopropenone sensitization with weekly scalp DPC. This sequence joins TRBV7-2 and TRBJ2-5; D not resolved. The sample consisted of whole blood, taken in connection with sensitization to the hapten diphenylcyclopropenone (DPC). This clonotype originated in a man in his forties with alopecia areata. Some clones in this sample may be carry-over from other donors' samples. The CDR3 DNA follows: TGTGCCAGCAGCTTAGCGGCCTGGGAGACCCAGTACTTC. The encoded protein is CASSLAAWETQYF. Complete variable domain (other parts from reference TRBV7-2 and TRBJ2-5): GAGVSQSPSNKVTEKGKDVELRCDPISGHTALYWYRQSLGQGLEFLIYFQGNSAPDKSGLPSDRFSAERTGGSVSTLTIQRTQQEDSAVYLCASSLAAWETQYFGPGTRLLVL.